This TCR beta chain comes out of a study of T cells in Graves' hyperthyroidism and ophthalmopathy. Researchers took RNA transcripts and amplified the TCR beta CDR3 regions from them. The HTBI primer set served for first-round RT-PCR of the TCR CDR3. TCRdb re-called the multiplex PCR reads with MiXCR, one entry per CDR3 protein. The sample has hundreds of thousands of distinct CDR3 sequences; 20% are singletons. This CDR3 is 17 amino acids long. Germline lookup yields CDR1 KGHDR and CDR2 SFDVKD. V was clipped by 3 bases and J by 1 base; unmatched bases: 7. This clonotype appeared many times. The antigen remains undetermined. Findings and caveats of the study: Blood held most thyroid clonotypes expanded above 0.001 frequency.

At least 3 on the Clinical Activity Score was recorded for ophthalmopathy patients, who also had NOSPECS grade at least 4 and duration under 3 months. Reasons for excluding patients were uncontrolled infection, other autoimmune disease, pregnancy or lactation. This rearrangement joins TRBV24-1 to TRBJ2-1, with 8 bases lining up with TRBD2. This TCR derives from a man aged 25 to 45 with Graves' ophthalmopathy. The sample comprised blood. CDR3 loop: CATSDPSGGSSYNEQFF. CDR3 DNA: TGTGCCACCAGTGATCCCTCGGGGGGGTCGTCCTACAATGAGCAGTTCTTC.